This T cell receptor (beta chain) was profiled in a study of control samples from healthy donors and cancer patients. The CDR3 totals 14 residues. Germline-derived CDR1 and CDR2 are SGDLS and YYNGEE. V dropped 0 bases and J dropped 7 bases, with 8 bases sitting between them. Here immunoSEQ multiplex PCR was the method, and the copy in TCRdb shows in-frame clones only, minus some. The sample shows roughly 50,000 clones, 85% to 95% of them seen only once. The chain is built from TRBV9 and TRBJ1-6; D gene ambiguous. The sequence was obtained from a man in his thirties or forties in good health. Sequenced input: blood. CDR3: CASSVAVGNSPLHF. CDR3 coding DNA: TGTGCCAGCAGCGTAGCGGTGGGAAATTCACCCCTCCACTTT.